Following are 4 T cell receptor beta chains from one sample sequenced in a study of PD-1 and CTLA-4 blockade in melanoma. Data came from immunoSEQ multiplex PCR; TCRdb stores just in-frame clones and leaves some out. The data show tens of thousands of clones, 88% seen once. The specimen comprised CD8+ T cells from peripheral blood, sampled before anti-PD-1 treatment. The source is a human donor with melanoma.

The chain carries TRBV15 and TRBJ1-1; a possible D gene is TRBD1 (5 bases). This CDR3 has 12 amino acids. Germline loops: CDR1 LNHNV, CDR2 YYDKDF (reference sequence). Trimming took off 0 bases at V and 10 bases at J, with 9 bases between the two ends. DNA for the CDR3: TGTGCCACCAGCAGAGATCGGGGGGGAGCTTTCTTT. It yields the protein CATSRDRGGAFF.

This chain joins TRBV30 and TRBJ2-3, with D uncertain. From germline, CDR1 is GTSNPN and CDR2 SVGIG (reference sequence). Trimming cost V 7 bases and J 0 bases, with 5 bases left between them. The CDR3 runs to 11 residues. The CDR3 reads CAFESTDTQYF. Here the CDR3 DNA reads TGTGCCTTTGAAAGCACAGATACGCAGTATTTT.

The gene calls are TRBV11-2 and TRBJ2-7, with D uncertain. CDR1 is SGHAT, CDR2 FQNNGV, per germline. This CDR3 has 13 residues. V lost 1 base, J lost 3 bases, and 7 bases lay in between. The CDR3: CASSLVWDYEQYF. The CDR3 bases are TGTGCCAGCAGCTTAGTGTGGGACTACGAGCAGTACTTC. The full variable domain, completed using reference TRBV11-2 and TRBJ2-7, is EAGVAQSPRYKIIEKRQSVAFWCNPISGHATLYWYQQILGQGPKLLIQFQNNGVVDDSQLPKDRFSAERLKGVDSTLKIQPAKLEDSAVYLCASSLVWDYEQYFGPGTRLTVT.

This rearrangement joins TRBV6-2 or TRBV6-3 to TRBJ1-1; D is perhaps TRBD1 (5 bases). V lost 4 bases to trimming and J lost 4 bases, with 13 bases between them. This CDR3 is 14 amino acids long. Germline lookup yields CDR1 MNHEY and CDR2 SVGEGT. The CDR3 loop is CASSFFSGGTEAFF. In DNA form, the CDR3 reads TGTGCCAGCAGTTTTTTTAGCGGGGGCACTGAAGCTTTCTTT.